Detailed here is one T cell receptor beta chain. This clone was observed once. The target of this receptor is not known. Nothing much larger sits one base from this clone, and base qualities are not available. The sample belongs to a study of cytomegalovirus exposure and HLA in healthy donors (dated by TCRdb to about 2017). Describing the broader study: According to an earlier analysis of a few hundred of the donors, some 180 million T cells yielded roughly 110 million unique TCR beta sequences and roughly 280 Gb of sequence data. Roughly 300 gigabases of sequencing data and 70 million to 95 million unique TCR sequences made up an early release that covered about 640 HLA-typed donors. Among the approximately 400 genotyped donors, around 81% belonged to the genetic ancestry cluster associated with self-reported Caucasian donors. The study was designed to test whether signatures of past pathogen exposure could be identified by cataloging public T cell receptors. The study used immunosequencing to profile the T cell repertoires of under 700 subjects and linked those repertoires to cytomegalovirus serostatus. In addition to the first cohort of around 670 subjects, a separate validation cohort of approximately 130 different subjects was used. High-throughput TCR immunosequencing, statistical association of individual TCRs with disease status, and machine learning were combined to predict cytomegalovirus infection status. To study patterns of TCR occurrence, a later analysis re-analyzed previously published TCR beta repertoires from around 700 donors and added high-resolution HLA genotyping. In the later analysis, no new phenotypic data were used to find candidate immune exposures; instead, reliance was placed on TCR beta sequences and their occurrence across donors. To decide whether each TCR beta V gene segment behaved as functional or pseudogenic, an earlier analysis of approximately 620 of the donors relied on high-throughput TCR beta sequencing. Alongside the repertoire data, information on donor age, sex, ethnicity and CMV serostatus was compiled. In a later genetic analysis, genome-wide SNP genotypes for about 55% of the roughly 700 donors were used, and that subset was treated as a discovery cohort. Every discovery cohort repertoire had been produced on one sequencing platform. HLA typing included class I and class II loci at four-digit resolution. The number of donors typed differed by locus, with about 629-630 for A, B, C, DRB1 and DQB1, around 560 for DQA1, under 610 for DPA1, and approximately 470 for DPB1. Because of strong linkage in the cohort, roughly five DR-DQ haplotypes were treated as single units for association and clustering. Among about 400 genotyped donors of the cohort, an average of approximately 240,000 unique TCR beta nucleotide sequences was sequenced per donor, of which about 18% were non-productive.

The CDR3 spans 17 residues, from the cysteine through the phenylalanine. Of the read, only the CDR3 DNA is kept; its 51 bases are in frame from base 1. Based on the germline V gene (reference sequence), the CDR1 and CDR2 sequences are SGHNT and YYREEE. The V and J ends are trimmed by 3 bases and 2 bases, leaving 18 bases between them. The cohort consisted of 600 to 700 healthy bone marrow donors. At the time of sampling, every cohort member was nominally healthy, though immune exposures that went unrecorded were likely present. The donor was CMV seropositive and was included in the group of almost 300 seropositive cohort members. A peripheral blood sample was provided by each donor, and peripheral blood mononuclear cells were used for TCR beta sequencing. Genomic DNA was extracted from the blood cell samples with the Qiagen DNeasy Blood Extraction Kit. Libraries were prepared through the immunoSEQ multiplex PCR assay. A mixture of 60 forward primers for TCR Vbeta segments and 13 reverse primers for TCR Jbeta segments was used in the multiplex PCR. Amplification of the CDR3 region of rearranged TCR beta genes was performed with a multiplex PCR assay on genomic DNA. The amplified TCR beta libraries were sequenced on the Illumina HiSeq System as 87-base-pair reads. The authors' pipeline ran thus. A later analysis tallied around 87 million unique TCR beta chains across the 666 repertoires, and approximately 12 million of those chains were shared by two or more donors. To remove PCR and sequencing errors, raw reads were error-corrected and collapsed into unique sequences using a nearest-neighbor algorithm that merged closely related sequences. To assign V, D and J gene segments, CDR3 sequences were aligned to IMGT reference sequences. For a sequence to be retained, a match of at least six nucleotides was required to both a V gene segment and a J gene segment. Rearrangements were called productive when the CDR3 lacked stop codons and stayed in frame with V and J; all others were non-productive. Following IMGT convention, CDR3 was defined as the stretch from the second conserved V-encoded cysteine to the conserved J-encoded phenylalanine. In an earlier analysis of roughly 580 of the donors, sequences lacking an unambiguous match to a single V gene segment were excluded. An earlier analysis of several hundred of the donors called V segments functional above 56.7% productive rearrangements and segregating when the between-donor standard deviation exceeded 5%. A statistical classification framework was built to diagnose cytomegalovirus status from the catalog of TCR beta chain sequences. V and J gene assignment, in a later analysis, came from comparing TCR nucleotide sequences with IMGT/GENE-DB human TR gene sequences. A later analysis assigned CDR3 sequences and most-parsimonious VDJ recombination scenarios with the TCRdist pipeline. In a later analysis, every TCR beta chain was defined by the combination of its CDR3 amino acid sequence and its V-gene family, and reads without a unique V-gene family were dropped. In a later analysis, 500 to 700 highly shared, low-generation-probability nucleotide sequences were removed to address suspected cross-contamination and a sequencing artifact. In a later analysis, a clonal expansion index was calculated for each public chain from normalized within-repertoire ranks of inferred template counts. In a later analysis, generation probabilities were computed using a VDJ recombination model fitted to out-of-frame rearrangements, and the results were checked against IGoR. Hypergeometric tests were used in a later analysis to score TCR-TCR, TCR-HLA and TCR-CMV co-occurrence, with a repertoire-size bias correction applied to the TCR pairs. False discovery rates were estimated in a later analysis by permuting HLA or CMV assignments 20 times. A later analysis grouped co-occurring TCRs with DBSCAN, adding TCRdist sequence similarity when clustering within HLA-allele-positive subsets. Co-occurrence clustering excluded repertoires with fewer than 30,000 or more than 120,000 public chains, plus five with anomalous nucleotide sharing. As stored in TCRdb, this immuneACCESS dataset retains in-frame rearrangements with V and J assigned. A fraction of the clones does not appear; measured against another copy, unresolved V genes explain less than half of the discrepancy, and the remainder lacks a known reason. V, J and clone size were drawn from that table, and D and trimming were deduced from the DNA. The sample table shows some 100,000 clones, and 65% to 75% are seen once. The ten largest clonotypes hold under 3% of the sample.

Overall results and qualifications from the work: Correlated functional status among segregating V segments might reflect linkage disequilibrium, but an unknown experimental factor could not be ruled out. In this cohort, only TCR beta chains were sequenced, and detectable features were limited by the absence of alpha or paired-chain data. In a later genetic analysis, fewer N-insertions in productive TCRs were reported among donors in an Asian-associated ancestry cluster than the roughly 670-donor mean. When HLA alleles, especially DR and DQ, strongly co-occurred, attributing TCR associations to individual alleles was difficult. A further reported finding was that TCR beta sequences accurately predicted the HLA-A and HLA-B alleles for most subjects in the first cohort. The earlier analysis of 587 of the donors excluded roughly 17 rarely observed V segments, including chromosome 9 orphons, because counts were too low. The classifier was reported to diagnose cytomegalovirus status with high specificity and sensitivity in both the original and validation cohorts. The only immune exposure information available for the cohort was CMV serostatus. Some IMGT-functional V segments, including TRBV6-2 and TRBV6-3, could not be distinguished by the 87-base-pair reads and were therefore excluded. In a later analysis, most CMV-associated TCR beta chains were found to appear HLA-restricted, with HLA associations seemingly driven largely by CMV exposure. Sequencing depth was assumed to be roughly uniform across donors in the presence/absence analyses, though that assumption may not hold. According to a later analysis, parvovirus B19, influenza, CMV and Epstein-Barr virus appeared linked to several top co-occurrence clusters. HLA typing was unavailable for some donors at each locus, so association tests used only the typed subset. At a false discovery rate of 0.05, a later analysis linked around 15,000 TCR beta sequences to specific HLA alleles. In a later analysis, HLA-associated TCR beta chains showed more clonal expansion and lower generation probabilities than non-associated chains that were equally common. In a later analysis, TCR association rates were found to vary across HLA loci, with the most associated TCRs seen for DRB1 alleles and the fewest for HLA-C alleles. The authors suggested that the approach could potentially be extended to other disease states and immunological phenotypes. Most TCR sequences were observed very rarely across donors, whereas some public TCRs were present in many individuals. In the study, about 150 TCR beta chains were listed as associated with cytomegalovirus. In a later genetic analysis, a missense DCLRE1C variant was associated with V-gene and J-gene trimming of TCR beta chains, and the association was replicated in an independent cohort. The sequencing pipeline was judged likely to have produced a cluster of highly shared sequence variants as a technical artifact. A few of the identified cytomegalovirus-associated TCR beta chains were confirmed in vitro to be specific for cytomegalovirus antigens. In an earlier analysis of 450 to 750 of the donors, most TCR beta V segments appeared in productive rearrangements about 87% or about 30% of the time, broadly matching IMGT annotations.

Material: PBMCs. The chain is made from TRBV5-4 and TRBJ1-3; the D segment could be TRBD1, given 5 matching bases. This sequence originates from a female donor in good health and CMV-seropositive. This receptor has the CDR3 CASSSALGGLAGNTIYF. The DNA sequence is given as TGTGCCAGCAGCTCCGCCTTGGGGGGATTAGCTGGAAACACCATATATTTT.